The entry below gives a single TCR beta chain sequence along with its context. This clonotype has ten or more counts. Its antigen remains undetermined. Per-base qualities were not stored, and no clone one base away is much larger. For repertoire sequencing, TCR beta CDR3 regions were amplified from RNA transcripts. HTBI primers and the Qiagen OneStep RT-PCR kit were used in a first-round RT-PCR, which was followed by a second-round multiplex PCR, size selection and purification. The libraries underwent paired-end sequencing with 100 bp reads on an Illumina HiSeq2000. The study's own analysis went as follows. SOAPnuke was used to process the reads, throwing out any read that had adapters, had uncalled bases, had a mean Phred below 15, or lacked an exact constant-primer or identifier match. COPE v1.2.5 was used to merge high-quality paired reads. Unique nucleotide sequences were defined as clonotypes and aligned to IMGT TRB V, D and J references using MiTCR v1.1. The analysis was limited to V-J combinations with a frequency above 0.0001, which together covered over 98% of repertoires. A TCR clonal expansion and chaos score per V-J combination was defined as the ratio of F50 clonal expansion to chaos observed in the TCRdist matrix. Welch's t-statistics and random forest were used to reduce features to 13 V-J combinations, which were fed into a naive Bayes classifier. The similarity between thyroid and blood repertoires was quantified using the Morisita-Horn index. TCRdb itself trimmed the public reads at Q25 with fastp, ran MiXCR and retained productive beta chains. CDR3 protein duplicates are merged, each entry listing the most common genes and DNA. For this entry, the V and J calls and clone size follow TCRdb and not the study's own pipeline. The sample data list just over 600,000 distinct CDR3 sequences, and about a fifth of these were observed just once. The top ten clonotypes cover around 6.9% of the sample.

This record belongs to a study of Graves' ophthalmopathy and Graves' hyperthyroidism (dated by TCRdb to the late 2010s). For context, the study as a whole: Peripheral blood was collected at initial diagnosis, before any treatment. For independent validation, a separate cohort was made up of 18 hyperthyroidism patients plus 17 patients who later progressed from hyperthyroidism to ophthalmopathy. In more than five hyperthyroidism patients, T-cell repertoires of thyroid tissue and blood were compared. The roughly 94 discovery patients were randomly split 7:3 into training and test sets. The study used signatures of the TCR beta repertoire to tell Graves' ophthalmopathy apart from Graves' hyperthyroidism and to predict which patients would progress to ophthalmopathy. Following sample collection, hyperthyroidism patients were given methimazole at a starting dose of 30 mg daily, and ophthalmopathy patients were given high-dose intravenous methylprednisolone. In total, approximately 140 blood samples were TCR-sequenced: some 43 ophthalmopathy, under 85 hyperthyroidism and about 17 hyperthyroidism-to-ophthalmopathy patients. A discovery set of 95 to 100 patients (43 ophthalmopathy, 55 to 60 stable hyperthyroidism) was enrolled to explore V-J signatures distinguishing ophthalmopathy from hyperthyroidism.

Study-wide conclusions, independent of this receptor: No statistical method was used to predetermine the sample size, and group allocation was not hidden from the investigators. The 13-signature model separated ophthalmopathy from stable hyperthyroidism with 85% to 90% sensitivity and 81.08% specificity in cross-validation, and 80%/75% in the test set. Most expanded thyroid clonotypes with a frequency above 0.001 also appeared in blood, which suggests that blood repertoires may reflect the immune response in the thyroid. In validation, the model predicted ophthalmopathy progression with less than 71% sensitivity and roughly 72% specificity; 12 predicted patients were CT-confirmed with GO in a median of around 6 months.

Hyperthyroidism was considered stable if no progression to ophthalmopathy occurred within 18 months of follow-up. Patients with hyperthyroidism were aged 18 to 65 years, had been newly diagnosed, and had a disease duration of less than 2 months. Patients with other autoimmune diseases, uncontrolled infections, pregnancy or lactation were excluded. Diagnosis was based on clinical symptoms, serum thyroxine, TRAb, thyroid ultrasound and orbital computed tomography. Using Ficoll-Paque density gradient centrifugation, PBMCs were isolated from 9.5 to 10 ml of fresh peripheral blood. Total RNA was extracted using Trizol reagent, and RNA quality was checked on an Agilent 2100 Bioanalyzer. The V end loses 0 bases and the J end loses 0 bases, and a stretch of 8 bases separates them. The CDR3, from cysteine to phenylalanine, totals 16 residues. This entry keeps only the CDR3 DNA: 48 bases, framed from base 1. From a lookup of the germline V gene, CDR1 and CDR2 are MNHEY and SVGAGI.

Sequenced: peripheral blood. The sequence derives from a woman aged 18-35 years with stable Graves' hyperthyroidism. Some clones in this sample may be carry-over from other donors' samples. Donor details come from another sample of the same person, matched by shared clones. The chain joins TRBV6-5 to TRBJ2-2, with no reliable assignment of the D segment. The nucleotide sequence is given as TGTGCCAGCAGTTACTCGTTCCTACCGAACACCGGGGAGCTGTTTTTT. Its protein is CASSYSFLPNTGELFF.